These 29 T cell receptor beta chains share one sample of origin, sequenced in a study of identical twins. TCRdb recomputed calls from the 5' RACE reads with MiXCR, one row per CDR3 protein. The sample holds around 230,000 distinct CDR3 sequences, 6.5% seen once. These sequences were also reported in another study, on T cells expressing NK-cell markers.

Sequenced: CD8+ T cells sorted from blood. The source of these receptors is a woman between 18 and 30 years old in good health.

This clonotype was seen only once. The chain carries TRBV4-3 and TRBJ1-1; D is possibly TRBD1 (5 bases). Per germline, CDR1 LGHNA and CDR2 YSLEER. The length of the CDR3 is 15 residues. V lost 2 bases and J 1 base, leaving 11 bases between the germline ends. The CDR3 DNA sequence: TGCGCCAGCAGCCAAAATGCGGGGCGGAACACTGAAGCTTTCTTT. Encoded protein: CASSQNAGRNTEAFF.

This clonotype was observed a handful of times. The chain carries TRBV9 and TRBJ2-2; D tentatively fits TRBD1 or TRBD2 (6 bases each). CDR3 length: 14 amino acids. CDR1 is SGDLS, CDR2 YYNGEE, per germline. Trimming took off 0 bases at V and 5 bases at J, with 8 bases between the two ends. CDR3 loop: CASSVVGGTGELFF. The CDR3 nucleotides are TGTGCCAGCAGCGTAGTAGGGGGGACCGGGGAGCTGTTTTTT. Looking up the rest from reference TRBV9 and TRBJ2-2 gives the full variable domain: DSGVTQTPKHLITATGQRVTLRCSPRSGDLSVYWYQQSLDQGLQFLIQYYNGEERAKGNILERFSAQQFPDLHSELNLSSLELGDSALYFCASSVVGGTGELFFGEGSRLTVL.

The chain recombines TRBV15 with TRBJ1-2; no firm D call. The CDR3 extends over 13 amino acids. Germline V gives CDR1 LNHNV, CDR2 YYDKDF (reference sequence). V dropped 0 bases and J dropped 4 bases, with 6 bases sitting between them. The CDR3: CATSRDPGYGYTF. The CDR3, as DNA: TGTGCCACCAGCAGAGATCCGGGCTATGGCTACACCTTC. The full variable domain, rest sourced from reference TRBV15 and TRBJ1-2, is DAMVIQNPRYQVTQFGKPVTLSCSQTLNHNVMYWYQQKSSQAPKLLFHYYDKDFNNEADTPDNFQSRRPNTSFCFLDIRSPGLGDTAMYLCATSRDPGYGYTFGSGTRLTVV.

The CDR3 protein is CASSKALGREVPSNTGELFF. CDR3 coding DNA: TGTGCCAGCAGCAAAGCGCTTGGACGGGAGGTCCCTTCCAACACCGGGGAGCTGTTTTTT. V usage is TRBV21-1 and J usage is TRBJ2-2; TRBD2 is the table's D call and was not checked against the DNA. TRBV21-1 is a known pseudogene. The CDR3 totals 20 residues.

This clonotype was counted many times. The V gene is TRBV11-2, the J gene TRBJ2-1; 7 positions agree with TRBD1. Germline V gene data show CDR1 as SGHAT and CDR2 as FQNNGV. The CDR3 is made up of 16 amino acids. Trimming cost V 4 bases and J 4 bases; bases outside gene matches: 10. CDR3 region: CASSSNRGEGYNEQFF. The CDR3 nucleotides are TGTGCCAGCAGCTCAAACAGGGGTGAAGGGTACAATGAGCAGTTCTTC.

The chain has TRBV20-1 and TRBJ1-3; perhaps TRBD1 as D (6 bases). Germline V gene data show CDR1 as DFQATT and CDR2 as SNEGSKA (reference sequence). V lost 6 bases and J lost 4, with 22 bases in between. The CDR3 consists of 16 residues. The CDR3 loop reads CSAQPGAPLSGNTIYF. The CDR3 DNA reads as TGCAGTGCCCAGCCGGGGGCACCTCTTTCCGGAAACACCATATATTTT.

This clonotype was seen a handful of times. The chain joins TRBV29-1 to TRBJ2-1; 7 positions match TRBD1. Germline CDR1 is SQVTM and CDR2 is ANQGSEA. V lost 6 bases and J lost 8; bases outside the gene matches: 13. The CDR3 loop spans 14 amino acids. The CDR3 DNA reads as TGCAGCGTCGCACCTACAGGGGTTGGGGATGAGCAGTTCTTC. It translates to CSVAPTGVGDEQFF.

This clonotype was observed a few times. The chain employs TRBV12-3 or TRBV12-4 and TRBJ2-7; D possibly corresponds to TRBD2 (6 bases). V shed 7 bases and J shed 2 bases, with 18 bases lying between them. CDR3 length: 15 residues. The CDR3, as DNA: TGTGCCAGCAACATTCCCGGGAGAGGGCCCTACGAGCAGTACTTC. The encoded protein is CASNIPGRGPYEQYF.

V gene TRBV20-1 combines with J gene TRBJ2-3, with D possibly matching TRBD1 (5 bases). CDR3 length: 15 amino acids. Germline V CDR1 and CDR2: DFQATT, SNEGSKA (reference sequence). Trimming cost V 3 bases and J 2 bases, with 15 bases left between them. The CDR3: CSASGHDNFTDTQYF. For the CDR3, the DNA is TGCAGTGCTAGCGGACACGATAATTTCACAGATACGCAGTATTTT.

V and J are TRBV5-1 and TRBJ2-3; D is undetermined. V was cut by 2 bases and J by 6 bases, with 13 bases left in between. The germline gives CDR1 SGHRS, CDR2 YFSETQ. The CDR3 runs 14 residues. As DNA, the CDR3 is TGCGCCAGCAGCTTTGGGATGACGACGGATACGCAGTATTTT. This gives the protein CASSFGMTTDTQYF.

This clonotype was observed a few times. The chain is built from TRBV3-1 and TRBJ2-1; no firm D call. CDR1 and CDR2 (germline): LGHDT, YNNKEL (reference sequence). The CDR3 runs to 15 residues. The V end was cut by 0 bases, the J end by 8 bases, with 14 bases between. As DNA, the CDR3 is TGTGCCAGCAGCCAAGAAGTCCGGATGCAGTATGAGCAGTTCTTC. Amino acid sequence: CASSQEVRMQYEQFF.

This clonotype was seen many times. The V call is TRBV12-3 or TRBV12-4, the J call TRBJ2-1; D unresolved. V lost 5 bases, J lost 8 bases, and 10 bases lay in between. There are 12 residues in the CDR3. The DNA for the CDR3 is TGTGCCAGCAGTCCCGCCCCCCATGAGCAGTTCTTC. Amino acid sequence: CASSPAPHEQFF.

This clonotype occurred many times. The chain uses TRBV5-5 and TRBJ2-1; D remains unclear. There are 13 residues in the CDR3. Germline V gene sequence: CDR1 SGHKS, CDR2 YYEKEE (reference sequence). V lost 6 bases to trimming and J lost 6 bases, with 13 bases between them. As DNA, the CDR3 is TGTGCCAGCAACCAAGACACCTTCAATGAGCAGTTCTTC. This encodes CASNQDTFNEQFF.

This rearrangement joins TRBV7-2 to TRBJ2-5; 10 positions match TRBD2. J lost 1 base, V lost 7 bases, and 6 bases had no gene match. The germline V gene encodes CDR1 SGHTA and CDR2 FQGNSA. The length of the CDR3 is 15 residues. In DNA, the CDR3 is TGTGCCAGCAACCTTAGCGGGAGGCCCCAAGAGACCCAGTACTTC. Translated, it gives CASNLSGRPQETQYF. The full variable domain, rest sourced from reference TRBV7-2 and TRBJ2-5, is GAGVSQSPSNKVTEKGKDVELRCDPISGHTALYWYRQSLGQGLEFLIYFQGNSAPDKSGLPSDRFSAERTGGSVSTLTIQRTQQEDSAVYLCASNLSGRPQETQYFGPGTRLLVL.

The chain couples TRBV5-1 to TRBJ2-1, with D unclear. The germline V and J ends were trimmed by 4 bases and 10 bases, with 9 bases remaining between them. From germline, CDR1 is SGHRS and CDR2 YFSETQ. The CDR3 totals 11 residues. In DNA, the CDR3 is TGCGCCAGCAGCCCCTCCAGGGAGCAGTTCTTC. Amino acid sequence: CASSPSREQFF.

The sample holds a few counts of this clonotype. The chain couples TRBV4-3 to TRBJ2-7, with D unresolved. The V end lost 0 bases, the J end lost 0 bases, and 9 bases lay between the germline ends. This CDR3 region has 15 residues. CDR1 LGHNA and CDR2 YSLEER come from the germline V gene. The DNA for the CDR3 is TGCGCCAGCAGCCAAGATAGATCGTACTCCTACGAGCAGTACTTC. Its protein product is CASSQDRSYSYEQYF.

This rearrangement joins TRBV11-2 to TRBJ2-1, with 9 nucleotides matching TRBD2. V trimming: 5 bases; J trimming: 4 bases; junction bases outside the gene matches: 6. The germline gives CDR1 SGHAT, CDR2 FQNNGV. The CDR3 has 15 amino acids. CDR3 bases: TGTGCCAGCAGCCTTACCAGCGGGAGGTACAATGAGCAGTTCTTC. As protein: CASSLTSGRYNEQFF. The full variable domain, rest sourced from reference TRBV11-2 and TRBJ2-1, is EAGVAQSPRYKIIEKRQSVAFWCNPISGHATLYWYQQILGQGPKLLIQFQNNGVVDDSQLPKDRFSAERLKGVDSTLKIQPAKLEDSAVYLCASSLTSGRYNEQFFGPGTRLTVL.

The gene calls are TRBV7-9 and TRBJ1-4; TRBD1 matches 7 bases. After removal of 6 bases from V and 8 bases from J, the junction contained 6 bases not matched to a gene. The germline gives CDR1 SEHNR, CDR2 FQNEAQ (reference sequence). The CDR3 consists of 13 residues. The DNA of the CDR3 is TGTGCCAGCAGAAACCGGGACAGAGAAAAACTGTTTTTT. As protein: CASRNRDREKLFF.

The table lists this clonotype with many counts. V is TRBV12-3 or TRBV12-4 and J is TRBJ1-1; D may be TRBD1 (5 bases). Between the trimmed V and J ends, which lost 0 bases and 8 bases, there was a span of 10 bases. The CDR3 runs to 13 residues. Here the CDR3 DNA reads TGTGCCAGCAGTTTAGCGTTGGGGACGGAAGCTTTCTTT. It is translated as CASSLALGTEAFF.

The rearrangement joins TRBV10-1 to TRBJ2-7; weak D call: TRBD2 (5 bases). Germline CDR1 WNHNN, CDR2 SYGVQD (reference sequence). The CDR3 extends over 13 amino acids. With 2 bases removed from V and 7 bases from J, the gap between germline ends came to 12 bases. In DNA, the CDR3 is TGCGCCAGCAGTGAGCGGTCGGGGTTTGAGCAGTACTTC. Translation gives CASSERSGFEQYF.

This clonotype was found many times. V is TRBV3-1 and J is TRBJ2-7; TRBD2 is a possible D gene (5 bases). The CDR3 length is 14 residues. Trimming took off 1 base at V and 4 bases at J, with 11 bases between the two ends. Per germline, CDR1 LGHDT and CDR2 YNNKEL (reference sequence). The CDR3 here is CASSQGLRAYEQYF. The CDR3 DNA reads as TGTGCCAGCAGCCAAGGACTGAGGGCTTACGAGCAGTACTTC.

The chain carries TRBV5-5 and TRBJ2-3; TRBD1 matches 7 bases. Trimming cost V 0 bases and J 0 bases; bases outside gene matches: 4. The length of the CDR3 is 16 residues. CDR1 and CDR2 from the germline V gene are SGHKS and YYEKEE (reference sequence). CDR3 sequence: CASSLDRGMSTDTQYF. CDR3 bases: TGTGCCAGCAGCTTGGACAGGGGAATGAGCACAGATACGCAGTATTTT. Complete variable domain (other parts from reference TRBV5-5 and TRBJ2-3): DAGVTQSPTHLIKTRGQQVTLRCSPISGHKSVSWYQQVLGQGPQFIFQYYEKEERGRGNFPDRFSARQFPNYSSELNVNALLLGDSALYLCASSLDRGMSTDTQYFGPGTRLTVL.

The chain combines TRBV11-2 with TRBJ2-2; 10 bases fit TRBD2. J was trimmed by 2 bases and V by 1 base; bases with no gene match: 4. Germline V lookup: CDR1 SGHAT, CDR2 FQNNGV. CDR3 size: 17 residues. Here the CDR3 reads CASSLGVAGGNTGELFF. The CDR3 DNA is TGTGCCAGCAGCTTAGGAGTAGCGGGGGGCAACACCGGGGAGCTGTTTTTT.

This sequence joins TRBV11-3 and TRBJ2-2; TRBD2 is a possible D gene (6 bases). The CDR3 has 16 residues. Germline CDR1 and CDR2: SGHNT and YENEEA. The V end lost 6 bases, the J end lost 5 bases, and 19 bases lay between the germline ends. As DNA, the CDR3 is TGTGCCAGCAGGTCATTGGAGGGCCTCCCGACCGGGGAGCTGTTTTTT. Its translation: CASRSLEGLPTGELFF.

The chain combines TRBV20-1 with TRBJ2-3; no reliable D call. The CDR3 has 14 residues. Trimming left V 6 bases short and J 0 bases short, with 13 bases between. Germline-derived CDR1 and CDR2 are DFQATT and SNEGSKA (reference sequence). CDR3 amino acids: CSALSSTSTDTQYF. The CDR3 DNA follows: TGCAGTGCCCTCAGCAGTACTAGCACAGATACGCAGTATTTT.

This clonotype was picked up many times. The V gene is TRBV12-3 or TRBV12-4, the J gene TRBJ2-7; no reliable D call. The V and J ends lost 5 bases and 0 bases respectively, with 5 bases between them. This CDR3 region has 12 residues. In DNA, the CDR3 is TGTGCCAGCAGTGGTGCCTCCTACGAGCAGTACTTC. Translating it yields CASSGASYEQYF.

This clonotype was seen only a few times. The chain combines TRBV20-1 with TRBJ1-1; perhaps TRBD1 as D (6 bases). The germline CDR1 and CDR2 sequences are DFQATT and SNEGSKA (reference sequence). V lost 0 bases and J lost 4, with 12 bases in between. CDR3 size: 14 residues. The CDR3 nucleotides read TGCAGTGCTAGAGATTACAGGGTGGGCACTGAAGCTTTCTTT. It codes for CSARDYRVGTEAFF.

This clonotype was counted ten times or more. This sequence joins TRBV29-1 and TRBJ1-1, with TRBD1 identical over 7 bases. The V gene end was trimmed by 5 bases and the J gene end by 3 bases; junction bases not matched to a gene: 9. The CDR3 length is 14 residues. The germline V gene has CDR1 SQVTM and CDR2 ANQGSEA. In nucleotides, the CDR3 is TGCAGCGTTAGCCCCGGGACAGATTACACTGAAGCTTTCTTT. Translated: CSVSPGTDYTEAFF.

The chain uses TRBV12-3 or TRBV12-4 and TRBJ2-1; D possibly corresponds to TRBD1 (6 bases). The CDR3 loop spans 13 amino acids. V was trimmed by 6 bases and J by 5 bases, leaving 11 bases between them. The CDR3 loop is CASSGTLNNEQFF. The CDR3 coding sequence is TGTGCCAGCAGCGGGACACTAAACAATGAGCAGTTCTTC.